This TCR beta chain was identified in a study of Ad26.COV2.S vaccination and SARS-CoV-2 variants. Study-level information: Donor joined the COV1001 Ad26.COV2.S trial arm. Ad26.COV2.S given intramuscularly, once or twice 56 days apart.

A remark on this clone: Its antigen is unknown.

Treatment indicated: some 19 received Ad26.COV2.S at low or high dose, single or two shots; a few received placebo; per-sample allocation not given. The samples date from day 63 after the first vaccine or placebo injection. This table comes from immunoSEQ multiplex PCR, and its TCRdb copy is limited to in-frame clones, with some not included. The table includes fewer than 900,000 clones, 70% to 90% detected once. Points from the study as a whole: Assessments of TCR breadth and depth may have underestimated the total T cell responses. Vaccinees showed greater spike-specific TCR breadth than placebo recipients.

The sequence was collected from a person aged 18 to 59 who received the Ad26.COV2.S COVID-19 vaccine or a placebo. The sequencing used peripheral blood, collected in a trial of Ad26.COV2.S vaccine versus placebo.

The CDR3 nucleotides are TGTGCCTGGGGGACCATTTGGTTGTCGGGGGAGCTGTTTTTT. Its protein product is CAWGTIWLSGELFF. V usage is TRBV30 and J usage is TRBJ2-2, with D tentatively TRBD1 or TRBD2 (5 bases each). V was clipped by 5 bases and J by 8 bases, with 18 bases between them. CDR3 length equals 14 residues. Germline CDR1 reads GTSNPN; CDR2 reads SVGIG (reference sequence).